The source of this TCR beta chain is a study of blood T cell repertoires in COVID-19. About the research overall: The United States, Italy and Spain provided the acute and convalescent COVID-19 samples. Sources were T cells, B-cell-depleted T cells, or PBMCs; the material itself was cDNA or gDNA.

Germline loops: CDR1 SGHRS, CDR2 YFSETQ. The CDR3 runs 15 residues. V dropped 4 bases and J dropped 3; count of bases not matched to a gene: 8. The participants were between about 18 and 95 years old and came from some 25 US areas. How the authors handled the data: Cell counts per sample came from amplifying reference gene primers. Produced via immunoSEQ multiplex PCR; TCRdb's table is partial and in-frame only. Clone size and V and J calls were adopted from that table, with D and trimming inferred from the DNA. This sample has 250,000 to 300,000 clones, with around 85% found just once. The genes are TRBV5-1 and TRBJ2-7, with 9 bases identical to TRBD2. The sample taken for sequencing was PBMCs or T cells enriched from blood (not recorded which). The source of this sequence is a woman in her 50s who had recovered from COVID-19. The CDR3 spells CASSLPSGDRYEQYF. CDR3 nucleotide sequence: TGCGCCAGCAGCCTCCCTAGCGGGGACCGCTACGAGCAGTACTTC.